Detailed here is one TCR beta chain. From germline, CDR1 is MDHEN and CDR2 SYDVKM. Trimming shortened V by 3 bases and J by 2 bases, and 12 bases separated the two germline ends. This CDR3 has 15 residues. This sample is drawn from a study of T cell changes during pregnancy in multiple sclerosis. Sequencing was performed with immunoSEQ multiplex PCR; in TCRdb, only in-frame clones are kept and a portion is missing. This table has around 95,000 clones, about 91% appearing once. The receptor was derived from a female donor in good health, enrolled as a control in a pregnancy study. The source was peripheral blood, collected after pregnancy. The rearrangement uses TRBV28 and TRBJ2-3; possibly TRBD2 for D (5 bases). The CDR3: CASSLASSFTDTQYF. CDR3 in DNA: TGTGCCAGCAGTTTGGCTAGCTCTTTCACAGATACGCAGTATTTT.